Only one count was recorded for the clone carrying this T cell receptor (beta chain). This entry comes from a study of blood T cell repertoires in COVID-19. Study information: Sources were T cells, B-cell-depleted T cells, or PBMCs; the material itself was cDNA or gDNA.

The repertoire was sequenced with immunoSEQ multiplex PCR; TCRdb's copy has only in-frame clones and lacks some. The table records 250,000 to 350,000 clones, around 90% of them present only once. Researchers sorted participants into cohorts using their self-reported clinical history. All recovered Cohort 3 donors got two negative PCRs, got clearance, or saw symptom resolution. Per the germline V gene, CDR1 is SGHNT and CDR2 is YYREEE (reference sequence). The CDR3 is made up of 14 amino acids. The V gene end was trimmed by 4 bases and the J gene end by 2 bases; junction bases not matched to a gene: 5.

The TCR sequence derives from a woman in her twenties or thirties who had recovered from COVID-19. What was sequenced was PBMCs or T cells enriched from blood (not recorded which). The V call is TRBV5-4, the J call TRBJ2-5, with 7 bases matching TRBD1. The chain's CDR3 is CASSIPGQQETQYF. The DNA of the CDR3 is TGTGCCAGCAGCATACCGGGACAGCAAGAGACCCAGTACTTC.